The source of this TCR beta chain is a study of blood T cell repertoires in COVID-19. Study-level information: The United States, Italy and Spain were the sources of the acute and convalescent COVID-19 samples. PBMCs, B-cell-depleted T cells, or T cells were the source of the cDNA or gDNA that made up the material.

The CDR3 sequence is 12 residues long. Germline loops: CDR1 SNHLY, CDR2 FYNNEI. Trimming shortened V by 3 bases and J by 7 bases, and 4 bases separated the two germline ends. Per the original data handling: Cell counts per sample came from amplifying reference gene primers. Method: immunoSEQ multiplex PCR; TCRdb's copy keeps in-frame clones and lacks some. The DNA was the basis for D and trimming; V, J and clone size are from that table. The data contain some 120,000 clones, about 80% of them seen just once; the ten biggest clones take up 3.8%. Material: peripheral blood. The source is a woman in her fifties or sixties with acute or convalescent COVID-19. The V gene is TRBV2, the J gene TRBJ1-6; the D is unclear. In DNA form, the CDR3 reads TGTGCCAGCAGTGAGCGGAATTCACCCCTCCACTTT. This translates into CASSERNSPLHF.